This TCR beta chain was sequenced during a study of blood T cells in healthy people across ages. This clonotype has a single count. Its target is unknown. Next came a second PCR, run for about 7 to 12 cycles, which used a sample-barcoded 5' primer along with a J-beta primer mix. A single record per CDR3 protein comes from TCRdb applying MiXCR to the 5' RACE reads. In the table there are about 380,000 distinct CDR3 sequences, approximately 51% of which are singletons. Germline V CDR1 and CDR2: DFQATT, SNEGSKA (reference sequence). CDR3 length equals 11 residues. Points from the study as a whole: Long-lived donors exceeded aged donors in naive CD4+ cells and diversity.

Material: blood. The receptor was isolated from a man aged 55 to 70 in good health. V and J are TRBV20-1 and TRBJ2-5; TRBD2 might be the D (6 bases). Judging by the DNA end, TRBJ2-7 fits better; the J call may be wrong. CDR3 loop: CSAGTSSEQYF. CDR3 nucleotide sequence: TGCAGTGCTGGCACTAGCTCCGAGCAGTACTTC.